This TCR beta chain was sequenced during a study of blood T cell repertoires in COVID-19. This CDR3 has 14 residues. From germline, CDR1 is SEHNR and CDR2 FQNEAQ (reference sequence). V lost 5 bases and J 3 bases, leaving 14 bases between the germline ends. The repertoire was sequenced with immunoSEQ multiplex PCR; TCRdb's copy has only in-frame clones and lacks some. Of 140,000 or so clones in the sample, approximately 83% are singletons; the top ten hold approximately 3%. The TCR sequence derives from a woman aged 80 or over with acute or convalescent COVID-19. The source material was peripheral blood. V and J are TRBV7-9 and TRBJ2-7; tentative D call: TRBD1 (5 bases). The CDR3 reads CASSPAPGFYEQYF. The CDR3 region has the DNA TGTGCCAGCAGCCCAGCTCCAGGGTTCTACGAGCAGTACTTC.